The source of this TCR beta chain is a study of blood T cell repertoires in COVID-19. Study as a whole: Samples taken during acute and convalescent COVID-19 were collected in the United States, Italy and Spain. PBMCs, B-cell-depleted T cells, or T cells were the source of the cDNA or gDNA that made up the material.

The CDR3 loop spans 13 amino acids. V lost 3 bases and J 5 bases, leaving 8 bases between the germline ends. In germline, CDR1 is ENHRY, CDR2 SYGVKD. Per the original data handling: Scientists estimated how many nucleated cells there were by amplifying reference gene primers. Using immunoSEQ multiplex PCR, the repertoire was profiled, and TCRdb retains in-frame clones only, with some absent. The DNA was the basis for D and trimming; V, J and clone size are from that table. The profile covers 200,000 or so clones, with 70% to 85% appearing a single time and approximately 6.9% taken by the ten largest.

This receptor was identified in a human donor with acute or convalescent COVID-19. The donor label of this sample is uncertain. V and J are TRBV10-3 and TRBJ1-5; tentative D call: TRBD1 (5 bases). The sequenced material came from peripheral blood. The CDR3 DNA follows: TGTGCCATCAGTGACAGGGTATATCAGCCCCAGCATTTT. Protein sequence: CAISDRVYQPQHF.